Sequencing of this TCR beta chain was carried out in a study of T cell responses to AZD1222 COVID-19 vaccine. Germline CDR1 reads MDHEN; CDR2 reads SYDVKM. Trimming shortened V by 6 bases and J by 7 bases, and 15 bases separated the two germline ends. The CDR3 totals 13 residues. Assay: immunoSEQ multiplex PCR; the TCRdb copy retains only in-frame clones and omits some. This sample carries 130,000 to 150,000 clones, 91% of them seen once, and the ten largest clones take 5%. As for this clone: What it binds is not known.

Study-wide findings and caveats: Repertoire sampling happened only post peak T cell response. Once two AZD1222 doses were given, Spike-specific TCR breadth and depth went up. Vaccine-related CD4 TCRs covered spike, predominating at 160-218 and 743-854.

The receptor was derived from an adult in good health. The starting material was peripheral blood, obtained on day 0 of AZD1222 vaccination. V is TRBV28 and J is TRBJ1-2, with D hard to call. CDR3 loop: CASRLEVFSGYTF. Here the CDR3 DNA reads TGTGCCAGCAGGCTGGAGGTGTTTTCTGGCTACACCTTC.